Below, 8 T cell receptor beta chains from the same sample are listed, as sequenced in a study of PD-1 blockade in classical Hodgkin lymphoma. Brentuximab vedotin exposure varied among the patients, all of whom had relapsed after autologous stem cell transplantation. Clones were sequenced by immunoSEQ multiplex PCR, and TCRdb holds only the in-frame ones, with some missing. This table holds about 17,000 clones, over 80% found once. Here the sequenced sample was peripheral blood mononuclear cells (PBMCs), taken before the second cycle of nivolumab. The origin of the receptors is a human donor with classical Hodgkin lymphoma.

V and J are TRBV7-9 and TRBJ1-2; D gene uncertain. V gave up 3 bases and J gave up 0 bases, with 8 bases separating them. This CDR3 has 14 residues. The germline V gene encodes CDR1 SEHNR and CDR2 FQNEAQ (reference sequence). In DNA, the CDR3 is TGTGCCAGCAGCTTGGCGGAAGCTAACTATGGCTACACCTTC. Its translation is CASSLAEANYGYTF.

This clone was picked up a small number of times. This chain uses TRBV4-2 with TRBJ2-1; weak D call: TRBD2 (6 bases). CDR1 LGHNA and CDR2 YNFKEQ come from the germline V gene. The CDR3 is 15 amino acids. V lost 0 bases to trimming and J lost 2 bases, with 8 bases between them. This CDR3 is CASSQEGGTYNEQFF. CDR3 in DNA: TGTGCCAGCAGCCAAGAGGGAGGCACCTACAATGAGCAGTTCTTC.

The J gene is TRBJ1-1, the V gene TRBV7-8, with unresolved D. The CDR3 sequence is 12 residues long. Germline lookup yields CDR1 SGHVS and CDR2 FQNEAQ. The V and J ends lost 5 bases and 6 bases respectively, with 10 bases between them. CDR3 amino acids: CASSPLSAEAFF. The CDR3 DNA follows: TGTGCCAGCAGCCCCCTTTCGGCTGAAGCTTTCTTT.

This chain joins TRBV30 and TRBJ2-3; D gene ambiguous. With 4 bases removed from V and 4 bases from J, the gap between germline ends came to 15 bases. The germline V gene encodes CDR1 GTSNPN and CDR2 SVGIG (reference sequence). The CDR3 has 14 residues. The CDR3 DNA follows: TGTGCCTGGAACCGGGCACGACGGGCAGATACGCAGTATTTT. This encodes CAWNRARRADTQYF. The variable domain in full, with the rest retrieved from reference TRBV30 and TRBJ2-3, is SQTIHQWPATLVQPVGSPLSLECTVEGTSNPNLYWYRQAAGRGLQLLFYSVGIGQISSEVPQNLSASRPQDRQFILSSKKLLLSDSGFYLCAWNRARRADTQYFGPGTRLTVL.

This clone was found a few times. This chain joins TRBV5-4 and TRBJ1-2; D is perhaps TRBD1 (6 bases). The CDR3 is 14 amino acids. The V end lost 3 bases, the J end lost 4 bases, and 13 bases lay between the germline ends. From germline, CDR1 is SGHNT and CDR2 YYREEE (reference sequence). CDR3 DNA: TGTGCCAGCAGCTCGGGAACAGGGAGCTATGGCTACACCTTC. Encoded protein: CASSSGTGSYGYTF.

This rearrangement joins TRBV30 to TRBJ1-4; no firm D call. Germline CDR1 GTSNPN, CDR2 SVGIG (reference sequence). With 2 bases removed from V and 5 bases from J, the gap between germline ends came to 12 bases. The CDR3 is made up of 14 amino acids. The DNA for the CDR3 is TGTGCCTGGAGTCCAGAAGGAAACAATGAAAAACTGTTTTTT. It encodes CAWSPEGNNEKLFF. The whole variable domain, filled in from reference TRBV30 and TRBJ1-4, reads SQTIHQWPATLVQPVGSPLSLECTVEGTSNPNLYWYRQAAGRGLQLLFYSVGIGQISSEVPQNLSASRPQDRQFILSSKKLLLSDSGFYLCAWSPEGNNEKLFFGSGTQLSVL.

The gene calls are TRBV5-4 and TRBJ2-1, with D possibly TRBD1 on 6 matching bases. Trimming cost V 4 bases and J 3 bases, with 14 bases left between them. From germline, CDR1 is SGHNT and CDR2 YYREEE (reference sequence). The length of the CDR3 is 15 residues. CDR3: CASSPQQGFYNEQFF. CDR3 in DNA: TGTGCCAGCAGCCCGCAACAGGGTTTCTACAATGAGCAGTTCTTC.

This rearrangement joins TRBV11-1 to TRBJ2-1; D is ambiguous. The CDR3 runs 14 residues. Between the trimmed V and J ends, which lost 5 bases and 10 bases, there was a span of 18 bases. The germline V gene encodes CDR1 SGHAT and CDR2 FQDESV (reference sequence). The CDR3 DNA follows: TGTGCCAGCAGCCCCCATAGGCGACTCGGCGAGCAGTTCTTC. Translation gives CASSPHRRLGEQFF.